The following is a T cell receptor (beta chain) sequence with its context. Antigen unknown. The sample originates from a study of graft-versus-host responses after intestinal transplantation. Study results and limitations: Some GvH clones were seen earlier in gut or blood, suggesting intestinal origin.

Germline CDR1 reads DFQATT; CDR2 reads SNEGSKA (reference sequence). The CDR3 contains 9 residues. V was trimmed by 6 bases and J by 4 bases, leaving 4 bases between them. Here immunoSEQ multiplex PCR was the method, and the copy in TCRdb shows in-frame clones only, minus some. The sample has roughly 27,000 clones; less than 90% are singletons. The chain joins TRBV20-1 to TRBJ2-7; D not resolved. This TCR came from a human patient who received an intestinal transplant, so some T cells may come from the graft donor. The sample consisted of PBMCs, taken around 28 days after intestinal transplant. CDR3 residues: CSAGYEQYF. In nucleotides, the CDR3 is TGCAGTGCGGGGTACGAGCAGTACTTC.